These 21 T cell receptor beta chains were sequenced from one sample in a study of radiotherapy plus CTLA-4 blockade in lung cancer. Assay: immunoSEQ multiplex PCR; the TCRdb copy retains only in-frame clones and omits some. Seen here are roughly 97,000 clones, around 79% observed once, and the top ten hold roughly 2.8%. Specimen: peripheral blood, collected from a patient treated with radiotherapy plus ipilimumab. Receptors originate from a human donor with non-small cell lung cancer who had a partial response to radiotherapy plus ipilimumab. Some clones in this sample may be carry-over from other donors' samples.

This chain joins TRBV6-5 and TRBJ1-1, with D unresolved. The germline V and J ends were trimmed by 6 bases and 4 bases, with 12 bases remaining between them. Germline assignment: CDR1 MNHEY and CDR2 SVGAGI. The CDR3 extends over 13 amino acids. This CDR3 is CASRGIEGTEAFF. For the CDR3, the DNA is TGTGCCAGCAGGGGGATAGAGGGCACTGAAGCTTTCTTT.

The chain has TRBV10-3 and TRBJ2-2; D not certain. Germline V gives CDR1 ENHRY, CDR2 SYGVKD. V was clipped by 5 bases and J by 5 bases, with 12 bases between them. The CDR3 loop spans 14 amino acids. The CDR3 sequence: CAISQQFRTGELFF. In nucleotides, the CDR3 is TGTGCCATCAGTCAACAGTTCAGGACCGGGGAGCTGTTTTTT.

The V gene is TRBV29-1, the J gene TRBJ1-4, with TRBD1 matching 7 bases. V trimming: 0 bases; J trimming: 10 bases; junction bases outside the gene matches: 8. The germline V gene has CDR1 SQVTM and CDR2 ANQGSEA. The CDR3 sequence is 14 residues long. CDR3: CSVEDSTGRGKLFF. CDR3 sequence (DNA): TGCAGCGTTGAAGACTCGACAGGGCGAGGAAAACTGTTTTTT.

The rearrangement uses TRBV5-6 and TRBJ1-4, with a possible D match to TRBD1 (6 bases). This CDR3 spans 13 amino acids. CDR1 is SGHDT, CDR2 YYEEEE, per germline. V lost 5 bases and J 5 bases, leaving 10 bases between the germline ends. The CDR3 sequence: CASRRGGNEKLFF. For the CDR3, the DNA is TGTGCCAGCAGGAGGGGGGGAAATGAAAAACTGTTTTTT.

This clone was detected a few times. This CDR3 is also generated by other DNA sequences in the sample. This sequence joins TRBV7-2 and TRBJ2-5; 9 bases fit TRBD2. The length of the CDR3 is 15 residues. V lost 1 base and J lost 5; bases outside the gene matches: 5. Germline-derived CDR1 and CDR2 are SGHTA and FQGNSA. The CDR3 sequence: CASSLVAGGRETQYF. CDR3 in DNA: TGTGCCAGCAGCTTAGTGGCGGGGGGGAGGGAGACCCAGTACTTC.

The V and J genes are TRBV15 and TRBJ2-3; D perhaps matches TRBD2 (7 bases). Trimming took 5 bases from V and 7 from J, leaving 16 bases between them. The germline V gene encodes CDR1 LNHNV and CDR2 YYDKDF (reference sequence). The CDR3 consists of 14 residues. The CDR3 bases are TGTGCCACCAGCTTAGGGGGGGATGGGAATACGCAGTATTTT. Amino acid sequence: CATSLGGDGNTQYF.

V usage is TRBV6-1 and J usage is TRBJ2-1, with D uncertain. CDR1 is MNHNS and CDR2 is SASEGT in the germline V gene. Trimming took 4 bases from V and 0 from J, leaving 7 bases between them. CDR3 length: 14 amino acids. The CDR3 bases are TGTGCCAGCAGTGTTGGCAGCTCCTACAATGAGCAGTTCTTC. Translation gives CASSVGSSYNEQFF.

The V call is TRBV7-2, the J call TRBJ2-5; tentative D call: TRBD2 (6 bases). V was shortened by 5 bases and J by 4 bases, with 11 bases between the two germline ends. In germline, CDR1 is SGHTA, CDR2 FQGNSA. The CDR3 runs to 13 residues. The CDR3 DNA follows: TGTGCCAGCAGCCGCGGGGATGGAGAGACCCAGTACTTC. Translated, it gives CASSRGDGETQYF.

The gene calls are TRBV19 and TRBJ2-3; a possible D gene is TRBD2 (5 bases). The CDR3 extends over 16 amino acids. The germline gives CDR1 LNHDA, CDR2 SQIVND (reference sequence). The V gene lost 5 bases and the J gene lost 4 bases, with 19 bases spanning the gap. CDR3 amino acids: CASSRSGELVADTQYF. CDR3 DNA: TGTGCCAGTAGTCGATCTGGGGAACTAGTAGCAGATACGCAGTATTTT.

Written as DNA, the CDR3 is TGTGCCATCGAGGGGGTAAACTATGGCTACACCTTC. It encodes CAIEGVNYGYTF. J is TRBJ1-2 and V is TRBV28; tentatively, D is TRBD1 (6 bases). The V gene lost 10 bases and the J gene lost 2 bases, with 11 bases spanning the gap. CDR3 size: 12 residues. CDR1 is MDHEN and CDR2 is SYDVKM in the germline V gene.

This clone has a handful of counts. One junction end disagrees with the germline gene, perhaps due to a read error. The V and J genes are TRBV28 and TRBJ1-5, with TRBD1 matching 9 bases. Germline V gene data show CDR1 as MDHEN and CDR2 as SYDVKM. This CDR3 spans 13 amino acids. In DNA form, the CDR3 reads TGTGCCAGCAGTTCTCCAACTCCGGGACAGGGTTTTTTT. As protein: CASSSPTPGQGFF.

The rearrangement links TRBV7-2 to TRBJ1-2; 8 bases fit TRBD1. Per the germline V gene, CDR1 is SGHTA and CDR2 is FQGNSA. V shed 2 bases, J shed 1 base, and the junction held 9 bases outside the gene matches. The CDR3 totals 17 residues. This CDR3 is CASSLQGARQYNYGYTF. CDR3 DNA: TGTGCCAGCAGCTTACAGGGGGCGCGACAATATAACTATGGCTACACCTTC. Filled out from reference TRBV7-2 and TRBJ1-2, the complete variable domain reads GAGVSQSPSNKVTEKGKDVELRCDPISGHTALYWYRQSLGQGLEFLIYFQGNSAPDKSGLPSDRFSAERTGGSVSTLTIQRTQQEDSAVYLCASSLQGARQYNYGYTFGSGTRLTVV.

The chain links TRBV10-1 to TRBJ1-5, with 8 bases identical to TRBD1. The V gene's germline CDR1 is WNHNN and CDR2 SYGVQD (reference sequence). This CDR3 has 10 amino acids. With 10 bases clipped from V and 9 bases from J, the junction kept 2 bases outside the gene matches. The CDR3 here is CANGTGPQHF. CDR3 coding DNA: TGCGCCAATGGGACAGGGCCCCAGCATTTT.

The chain employs TRBV7-2 and TRBJ1-6, with D possibly matching TRBD1 (6 bases). The V gene's germline CDR1 is SGHTA and CDR2 FQGNSA. The germline V and J ends were trimmed by 1 base and 4 bases, with 20 bases remaining between them. The CDR3 is 19 residues long. The CDR3 is CASSLGVGEGGRYNSPLHF. In DNA form, the CDR3 reads TGTGCCAGCAGCTTAGGAGTAGGGGAGGGGGGGCGATATAATTCACCCCTCCACTTT.

J is TRBJ2-3 and V is TRBV11-2; weak D call: TRBD1 (7 bases). Trimming removed 3 bases from V and 0 bases from J, with 19 bases in between. Germline V gene sequence: CDR1 SGHAT, CDR2 FQNNGV. The CDR3 totals 18 residues. The CDR3 reads CASSLGGGGSTSTDTQYF. The CDR3 nucleotides are TGTGCCAGCAGCTTGGGCGGAGGGGGCTCTACTAGCACAGATACGCAGTATTTT.

The chain recombines TRBV6-4 with TRBJ2-7; possible D gene TRBD1, 6 bases. V was cut by 0 bases and J by 0 bases, with 15 bases left in between. The CDR3 sequence is 17 residues long. Germline V gives CDR1 MRHNA, CDR2 SNTAGT. CDR3 DNA sequence: TGTGCCAGCAGTGACTCCTTTGACAGGAAGCCCTCCTACGAGCAGTACTTC. Translated, it gives CASSDSFDRKPSYEQYF.

The chain joins TRBV5-1 to TRBJ2-7; D not certain. The V and J ends lost 0 bases and 5 bases respectively, with 6 bases between them. The germline V gene encodes CDR1 SGHRS and CDR2 YFSETQ. CDR3 length equals 12 residues. The CDR3 region is CASSLGAHEQYF. CDR3 coding DNA: TGCGCCAGCAGCTTGGGCGCCCACGAGCAGTACTTC.

The rearrangement uses TRBV2 and TRBJ2-7; TRBD2 might be the D (7 bases). V was pared by 7 bases and J by 1 base, with 20 bases between. Germline V gene lookup returns CDR1 SNHLY and CDR2 FYNNEI. This CDR3 spans 16 amino acids. The CDR3 bases are TGTGCCAGCAATGGTCGGGGGGCCATTGGTTCCTACGAGCAGTACTTC. Translated: CASNGRGAIGSYEQYF.

This chain connects TRBV21-1 to TRBJ2-6; the table's D gene call, TRBD1, was not cross checked with the DNA. TRBV21-1 is flagged as a pseudogene. This CDR3 has 18 residues. CDR3 coding DNA: TGTGCCAGCAGCAATATGGGACAGGGTCCCTCTGGGGCCAACGTCCTGACTTTC. It translates to CASSNMGQGPSGANVLTF.

This clone was observed at least ten times. The chain couples TRBV27 to TRBJ2-1; 8 bases are shared with TRBD2. There are 15 residues in the CDR3. The V gene end was trimmed by 2 bases and the J gene end by 2 bases; junction bases not matched to a gene: 2. Looked up from germline, CDR1 is MNHEY and CDR2 is SMNVEV (reference sequence). DNA of the CDR3: TGTGCCAGCAGTTTACGGACTAGCACCTACAATGAGCAGTTCTTC. Protein sequence: CASSLRTSTYNEQFF.

The rearrangement uses TRBV6-5 and TRBJ2-7; TRBD1 agrees at 7 bases. The CDR3 runs to 15 residues. The germline V gene encodes CDR1 MNHEY and CDR2 SVGAGI. V dropped 5 bases and J dropped 0; count of bases not matched to a gene: 7. As DNA, the CDR3 is TGTGCCAGCAGTCCCGACAGGGCCCGCTCCTACGAGCAGTACTTC. Translation: CASSPDRARSYEQYF.